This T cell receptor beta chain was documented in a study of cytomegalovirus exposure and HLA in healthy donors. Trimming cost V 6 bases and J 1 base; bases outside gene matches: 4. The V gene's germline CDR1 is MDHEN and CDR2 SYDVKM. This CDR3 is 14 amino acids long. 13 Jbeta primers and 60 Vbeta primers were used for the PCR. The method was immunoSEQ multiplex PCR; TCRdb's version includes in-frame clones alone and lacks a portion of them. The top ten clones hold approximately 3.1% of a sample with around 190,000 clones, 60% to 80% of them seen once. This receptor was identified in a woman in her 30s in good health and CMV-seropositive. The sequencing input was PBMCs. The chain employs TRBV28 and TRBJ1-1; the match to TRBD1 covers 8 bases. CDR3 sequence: CASSFRGPNTEAFF. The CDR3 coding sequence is TGTGCCAGCAGCTTCAGGGGGCCGAACACTGAAGCTTTCTTT.